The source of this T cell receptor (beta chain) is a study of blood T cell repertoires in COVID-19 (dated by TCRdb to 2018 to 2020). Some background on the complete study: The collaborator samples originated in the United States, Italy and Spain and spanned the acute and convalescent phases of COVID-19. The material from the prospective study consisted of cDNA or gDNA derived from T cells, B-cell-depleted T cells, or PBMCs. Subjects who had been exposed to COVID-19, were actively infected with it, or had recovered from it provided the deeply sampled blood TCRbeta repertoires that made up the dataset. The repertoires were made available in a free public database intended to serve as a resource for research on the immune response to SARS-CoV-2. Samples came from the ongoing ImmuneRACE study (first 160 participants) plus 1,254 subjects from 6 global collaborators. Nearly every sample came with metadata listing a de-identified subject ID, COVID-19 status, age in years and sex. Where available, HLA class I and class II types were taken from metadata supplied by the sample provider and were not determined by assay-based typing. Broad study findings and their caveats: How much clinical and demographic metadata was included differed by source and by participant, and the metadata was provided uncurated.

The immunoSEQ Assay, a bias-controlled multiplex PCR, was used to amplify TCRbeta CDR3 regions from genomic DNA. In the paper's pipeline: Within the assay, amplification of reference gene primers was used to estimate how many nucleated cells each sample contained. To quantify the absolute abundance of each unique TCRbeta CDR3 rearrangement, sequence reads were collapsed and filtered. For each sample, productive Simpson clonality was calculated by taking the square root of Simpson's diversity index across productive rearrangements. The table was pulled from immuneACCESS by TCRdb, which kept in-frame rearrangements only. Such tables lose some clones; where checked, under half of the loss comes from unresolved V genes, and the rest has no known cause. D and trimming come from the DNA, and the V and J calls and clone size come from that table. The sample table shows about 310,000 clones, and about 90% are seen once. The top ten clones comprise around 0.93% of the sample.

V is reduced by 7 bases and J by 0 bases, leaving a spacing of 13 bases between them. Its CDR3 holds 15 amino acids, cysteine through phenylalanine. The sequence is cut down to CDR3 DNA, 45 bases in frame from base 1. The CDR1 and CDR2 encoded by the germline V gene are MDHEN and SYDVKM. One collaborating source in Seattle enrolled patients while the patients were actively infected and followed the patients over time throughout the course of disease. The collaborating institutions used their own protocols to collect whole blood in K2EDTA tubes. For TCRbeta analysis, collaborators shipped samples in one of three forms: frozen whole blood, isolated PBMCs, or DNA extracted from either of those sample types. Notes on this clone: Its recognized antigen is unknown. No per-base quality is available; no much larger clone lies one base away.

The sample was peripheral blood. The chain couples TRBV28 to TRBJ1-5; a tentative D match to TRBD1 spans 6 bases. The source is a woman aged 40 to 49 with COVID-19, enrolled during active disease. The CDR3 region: CASNPGGHSNQPQHF. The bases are TGTGCCAGCAACCCTGGGGGCCATAGCAATCAGCCCCAGCATTTT.